This record looks at one T cell receptor (beta chain) sequence and its context. Authors' analysis steps: Scientists estimated how many nucleated cells there were by amplifying reference gene primers. Assay used: immunoSEQ multiplex PCR; TCRdb lists only in-frame clones, some missing. V and J calls plus clone size are reproduced from that table; the DNA served to infer D and trimming. Among 200,000 to 300,000 clones listed, roughly 86% were seen once. The sample belongs to a study of blood T cell repertoires in COVID-19. Turning to the study itself: T cells, B-cell-depleted T cells, or PBMCs provided the cDNA or gDNA that served as material.

CDR1 SGHTS and CDR2 YDEGEE come from the germline V gene. The V gene lost 7 bases and the J gene lost 5 bases, with 19 bases spanning the gap. This CDR3 is built from 15 residues. Sequenced: peripheral blood. This chain connects TRBV5-8 to TRBJ1-5; D unresolved. This TCR came from a man aged 50 to 60 with acute or convalescent COVID-19. DNA of the CDR3: TGTGCCAGCGACCCGGCCAGCGCGGGAGATCAGCCCCAGCATTTT. This translates into CASDPASAGDQPQHF.